In this sample, the clone carrying this T cell receptor beta chain turned up many times. Its specificity is unknown. CDR1 and CDR2 (germline): SGHTA, FQGNSA. Deletions cut 2 bases from V and 4 bases from J, with 11 bases between. The CDR3 length is 15 residues. The data originate from a study of T cells after yellow fever vaccination. Study findings and constraints: Abundant bulk-derived clonotypes could contaminate FACS-sorted repertoires.

TCRdb reanalysed the 5' RACE reads using MiXCR and keeps one entry per CDR3 protein. The data show a few hundred thousand distinct CDR3 sequences, about 4% seen once. Sequences were derived from PBMCs, sampled 5 days after the yellow fever booster vaccination. The clonotype originates from a man in his late teens or twenties who received the YFV17D yellow fever vaccine. The chain couples TRBV7-2 to TRBJ2-2; D gene uncertain. DNA of the CDR3: TGTGCCAGCAGCTTAAGATCCGTATCCACCGGGGAGCTGTTTTTT. Translation gives CASSLRSVSTGELFF.